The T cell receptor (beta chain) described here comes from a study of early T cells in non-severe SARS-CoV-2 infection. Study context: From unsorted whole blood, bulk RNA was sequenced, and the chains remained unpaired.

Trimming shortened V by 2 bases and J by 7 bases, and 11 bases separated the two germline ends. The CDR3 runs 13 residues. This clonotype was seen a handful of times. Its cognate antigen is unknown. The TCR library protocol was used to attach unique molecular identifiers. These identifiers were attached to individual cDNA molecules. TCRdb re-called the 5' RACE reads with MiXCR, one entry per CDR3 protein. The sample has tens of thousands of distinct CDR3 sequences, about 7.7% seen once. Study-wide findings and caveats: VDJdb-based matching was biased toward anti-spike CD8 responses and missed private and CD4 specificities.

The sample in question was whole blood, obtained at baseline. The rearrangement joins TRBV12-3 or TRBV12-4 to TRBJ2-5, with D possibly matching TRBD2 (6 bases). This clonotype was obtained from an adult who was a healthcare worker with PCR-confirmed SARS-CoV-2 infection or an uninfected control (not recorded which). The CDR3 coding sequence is TGTGCCAGCAGTTTAAGGGCGGAGGGGACCCAGTACTTC. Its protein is CASSLRAEGTQYF.